The 27 T cell receptor beta chains presented below share a single source sample, sequenced in a study of OX40 agonist ivuxolimab in advanced cancers. Libraries were prepared by immunoSEQ multiplex PCR; TCRdb keeps only in-frame clonotypes and omits some of them. The table lists about 54,000 clones, approximately 90% of them singletons. Sequenced here: CD4+ or CD8+ T cells sorted from blood, sampled in a trial of the OX40 agonist ivuxolimab. Receptor source: an adult with an advanced solid tumor such as melanoma, head and neck, liver or kidney cancer.

The chain links TRBV7-8 to TRBJ1-1; maybe TRBD1 (6 bases). Germline CDR1 reads SGHVS; CDR2 reads FQNEAQ. The CDR3 sequence is 15 residues long. With 4 bases removed from V and 0 bases from J, the gap between germline ends came to 12 bases. CDR3 protein: CASSSQGFLNTEAFF. The CDR3 coding sequence is TGTGCCAGCAGCTCCCAGGGGTTTCTGAACACTGAAGCTTTCTTT.

This clone was recorded once. CDR3 region: CASSMGWSSYNEQFF. CDR3 sequence (DNA): TGTGCCAGTAGTATGGGCTGGAGCTCCTACAATGAGCAGTTCTTC. The chain recombines TRBV19 with TRBJ2-1; D gene uncertain. CDR3 length: 15 residues. The V gene's germline CDR1 is LNHDA and CDR2 SQIVND (reference sequence). Trimming stripped 3 bases from V and 0 bases from J, with 9 bases between.

The V call is TRBV7-3, the J call TRBJ2-5, with 9 bases lining up with TRBD2. The CDR3 runs 17 residues. J was trimmed by 4 bases and V by 5 bases; bases with no gene match: 14. The germline gives CDR1 SGHTA, CDR2 FQGTGA. The CDR3 loop reads CASSPWGSGSFGETQYF. As DNA, the CDR3 is TGTGCCAGCAGCCCCTGGGGTAGCGGGAGTTTCGGAGAGACCCAGTACTTC.

The J gene is TRBJ1-1, the V gene TRBV7-9; D call uncertain. The CDR3 is 14 amino acids. With 1 base removed from V and 1 base from J, the gap between germline ends came to 7 bases. Germline-derived CDR1 and CDR2 are SEHNR and FQNEAQ (reference sequence). The CDR3 sequence: CASSLVVQNTEAFF. The CDR3 DNA reads TGTGCCAGCAGCTTAGTCGTTCAGAACACTGAAGCTTTCTTT. Complete variable domain (other parts from reference TRBV7-9 and TRBJ1-1): DTGVSQNPRHKITKRGQNVTFRCDPISEHNRLYWYRQTLGQGPEFLTYFQNEAQLEKSRLLSDRFSAERPKGSFSTLEIQRTEQGDSAMYLCASSLVVQNTEAFFGQGTRLTVV.

The rearrangement links TRBV4-3 to TRBJ2-1; 9 positions agree with TRBD1. The germline CDR1 and CDR2 sequences are LGHNA and YSLEER. With 0 bases clipped from V and 8 bases from J, the junction kept 2 bases outside the gene matches. The CDR3 is made up of 14 amino acids. The CDR3 region has the DNA TGCGCCAGCAGCCAAGAAAGACAGGGGGATGAGCAGTTCTTC. This encodes CASSQERQGDEQFF.

The V and J genes are TRBV11-2 and TRBJ1-2; D is unresolved. The CDR3 sequence is 14 residues long. Germline V gives CDR1 SGHAT, CDR2 FQNNGV. Trimming cost V 2 bases and J 1 base, with 8 bases left between them. In DNA, the CDR3 is TGTGCCAGCAGCTTATCCGGGGTTAACTATGGCTACACCTTC. Protein: CASSLSGVNYGYTF.

The CDR3 protein is CASRAGQSNYGYTF. The DNA of the CDR3 is TGTGCCAGCAGAGCGGGACAGAGTAACTATGGCTACACCTTC. This chain connects TRBV2 to TRBJ1-2; 7 bases line up with TRBD1. CDR3 length: 14 residues. The V gene end was trimmed by 6 bases and the J gene end by 1 base; junction bases not matched to a gene: 5. Germline CDR1 SNHLY, CDR2 FYNNEI. Combining the CDR3 with reference TRBV2 and TRBJ1-2 gives the whole variable domain EPEVTQTPSHQVTQMGQEVILRCVPISNHLYFYWYRQILGQKVEFLVSFYNNEISEKSEIFDDQFSVERPDGSNFTLKIRSTKLEDSAMYFCASRAGQSNYGYTFGSGTRLTVV.

V is TRBV7-9 and J is TRBJ2-7, with D hard to call. The CDR3 totals 12 residues. Trimming left V 3 bases short and J 6 bases short, with 9 bases between. The germline V gene has CDR1 SEHNR and CDR2 FQNEAQ (reference sequence). CDR3 coding DNA: TGTGCCAGCAGCTTGTCGCTCCCCGAGCAGTACTTC. Encoded protein: CASSLSLPEQYF.

J is TRBJ1-1 and V is TRBV19; a possible D gene is TRBD1 (6 bases). Deletions cut 3 bases from V and 14 bases from J, with 25 bases between. The CDR3 contains 15 residues. Germline CDR1 is LNHDA and CDR2 is SQIVND (reference sequence). The CDR3 bases are TGTGCCAGTAGTATTTTATCTCCCTTTAAGGGACATCCCTTCTTT. Its protein is CASSILSPFKGHPFF.

The rearrangement links TRBV5-6 to TRBJ2-6; either TRBD1 or TRBD2 may supply D (5 bases each). The germline V gene has CDR1 SGHDT and CDR2 YYEEEE. Trimming removed 0 bases from V and 0 bases from J, with 10 bases in between. The CDR3 extends over 17 amino acids. The CDR3: CASSLGDLSSGANVLTF. CDR3 coding DNA: TGTGCCAGCAGCTTGGGGGACCTCTCCTCTGGGGCCAACGTCCTGACTTTC.

V usage is TRBV30 and J usage is TRBJ2-2; 8 bases align to TRBD2. The CDR3 length is 17 residues. V lost 1 base to trimming and J lost 5 bases; unmatched junction nucleotides: 12. Germline CDR1 is GTSNPN and CDR2 is SVGIG (reference sequence). This CDR3 reads CAWSGLAGGRGTGELFF. The CDR3 nucleotides read TGTGCCTGGAGTGGTCTGGCGGGGGGCCGCGGAACCGGGGAGCTGTTTTTT.

The chain employs TRBV5-6 and TRBJ2-7; a possible D gene is TRBD2 (5 bases). Germline V gene data show CDR1 as SGHDT and CDR2 as YYEEEE. The CDR3 runs 13 residues. V lost 4 bases and J lost 3, with 11 bases in between. The CDR3 coding sequence is TGTGCCAGCAGCATGGAGGCCAACTACGAGCAGTACTTC. Protein product: CASSMEANYEQYF.

This clone was detected only once. The chain couples TRBV29-1 to TRBJ2-7, with unresolved D. The V and J ends lost 1 base and 0 bases respectively, with 16 bases between them. The germline gives CDR1 SQVTM, CDR2 ANQGSEA. The CDR3 loop spans 16 amino acids. CDR3 residues: CSVEVEPFVSSYEQYF. CDR3 DNA sequence: TGCAGCGTTGAAGTAGAACCATTCGTCTCCTCCTACGAGCAGTACTTC.

V is TRBV6-6 and J is TRBJ2-5, with 7 positions matching TRBD1. Germline assignment: CDR1 MNHNY and CDR2 SVGAGI (reference sequence). The trim removed 6 bases at V and 3 bases at J, leaving 10 bases unmatched. The length of the CDR3 is 15 residues. The CDR3 loop reads CASSRPVGTEETQYF. DNA of the CDR3: TGTGCCAGCAGCCGACCCGTCGGGACAGAAGAGACCCAGTACTTC.

This chain joins TRBV6-4 and TRBJ2-1; 8 nucleotides align to TRBD2. CDR3 size: 15 residues. The germline V gene has CDR1 MRHNA and CDR2 SNTAGT. V gave up 5 bases and J gave up 8 bases; unmatched junction bases: 11. The chain's CDR3 is CASSFRAGAGDEQFF. CDR3 nucleotides: TGTGCCAGCAGTTTCCGAGCGGGAGCGGGCGATGAGCAGTTCTTC.

The chain carries TRBV4-1 and TRBJ1-5; a weak D match, TRBD1 (6 bases). The CDR3 covers 15 residues. Looked up from germline, CDR1 is MGHRA and CDR2 is YSYEKL. Trimming pared 1 base from V and 6 bases from J, leaving 13 bases between. The CDR3 sequence is CASSQVEGDAQPQHF. In nucleotides, the CDR3 is TGCGCCAGCAGCCAAGTGGAGGGGGACGCTCAGCCCCAGCATTTT.

The chain is built from TRBV7-9 and TRBJ2-2, with TRBD2 identical over 8 bases. The CDR3 contains 17 residues. The V segment lost 1 base and the J segment 7 bases; nucleotides outside the gene matches: 11. Per the germline V gene, CDR1 is SEHNR and CDR2 is FQNEAQ (reference sequence). CDR3 sequence (DNA): TGTGCCAGCAGCTTAGAATGGACTAGCCCCACGGTCGGGGAGCTGTTTTTT. This gives the protein CASSLEWTSPTVGELFF.

The CDR3 DNA reads TGTGCCAGCAGTTTATCGCTAGCGGGATCTCTTCATGAGCAGTTCTTC. Protein: CASSLSLAGSLHEQFF. The rearrangement links TRBV27 to TRBJ2-1; 9 positions match TRBD2. The CDR3 is made up of 16 amino acids. Germline-derived CDR1 and CDR2 are MNHEY and SMNVEV (reference sequence). Unmatched junction bases numbered 8, after V lost 0 bases and J lost 8 bases.

Only one count was recorded for this clone. The chain is built from TRBV6-6 and TRBJ2-1, with 7 nucleotides matching TRBD2. The CDR3 has 13 residues. Germline-derived CDR1 and CDR2 are MNHNY and SVGAGI (reference sequence). J was trimmed by 12 bases and V by 2 bases; bases with no gene match: 7. CDR3 sequence: CASSYTGGRRQFF. CDR3 DNA sequence: TGTGCCAGCAGTTACACCGGGGGGAGGAGGCAGTTCTTC.

The genes are TRBV9 and TRBJ1-5; D is uncertain. The CDR3 runs to 15 residues. The germline V gene encodes CDR1 SGDLS and CDR2 YYNGEE. With 0 bases removed from V and 3 bases from J, the gap between germline ends came to 10 bases. The DNA of the CDR3 is TGTGCCAGCAGCGTAGGATCCTACCCCAATCAGCCCCAGCATTTT. Translation gives CASSVGSYPNQPQHF.

This clone showed up just once. The genes are TRBV7-2 and TRBJ2-7; D unresolved. CDR1 and CDR2 from the germline V gene are SGHTA and FQGNSA. V was clipped by 2 bases and J by 1 base, with 12 bases between them. CDR3 length: 15 amino acids. The CDR3 nucleotides read TGTGCCAGCAGCTTAACCCAGCTCGTATCCTACGAGCAGTACTTC. Translation: CASSLTQLVSYEQYF.

The chain couples TRBV9 to TRBJ2-5, with a weak D call TRBD1 (5 bases). Germline values: CDR1 SGDLS, CDR2 YYNGEE. The CDR3 is 11 amino acids. V dropped 10 bases and J dropped 4 bases, with 11 bases sitting between them. CDR3 sequence reads: CASSRAETQYF. In DNA, the CDR3 is TGTGCCTCCTCCAGGGCAGAGACCCAGTACTTC. Variable domain in full (rest from reference TRBV9 and TRBJ2-5): DSGVTQTPKHLITATGQRVTLRCSPRSGDLSVYWYQQSLDQGLQFLIQYYNGEERAKGNILERFSAQQFPDLHSELNLSSLELGDSALYFCASSRAETQYFGPGTRLLVL.

A note on this clone: The sample carries other DNA sequences with the same CDR3. The chain employs TRBV27 and TRBJ1-1; D is ambiguous. Germline CDR1 MNHEY, CDR2 SMNVEV (reference sequence). CDR3 size: 13 residues. Trimming removed 3 bases at V and 4 bases at J, with 9 bases between. The CDR3 spells CASSFRRGTEAFF. Written as DNA, the CDR3 is TGTGCCAGCAGTTTCAGACGGGGCACTGAAGCTTTCTTT.

The genes are TRBV6-1 and TRBJ2-5, with 8 positions matching TRBD1. CDR1 and CDR2 (germline): MNHNS, SASEGT. V lost 5 bases to trimming and J lost 4 bases; unmatched junction nucleotides: 6. The CDR3 runs 14 residues. Here the CDR3 reads CASSRTGLGETQYF. The CDR3 DNA follows: TGTGCCAGCAGTCGGACAGGGTTGGGAGAGACCCAGTACTTC.

The chain employs TRBV19 and TRBJ2-5; 9 nucleotides match TRBD2. The J call is doubtful: the DNA matches TRBJ2-7 better. This CDR3 contains 15 residues. Germline V lookup: CDR1 LNHDA, CDR2 SQIVND (reference sequence). The CDR3 loop reads CASSIGLAGSYEQYF. The CDR3 nucleotides are TGTGCCAGTAGTATTGGGCTAGCGGGGAGCTACGAGCAGTACTTC.

The chain is built from TRBV27 and TRBJ2-1; no clear D. The CDR3 has 8 amino acids. The germline CDR1 and CDR2 sequences are MNHEY and SMNVEV (reference sequence). The V end lost 8 bases, the J end lost 15 bases, and 8 bases lay between the germline ends. The CDR3 region has the DNA TGTGCCAGCGGCCCGTCGTTCTTC. It translates to CASGPSFF.

V and J are TRBV5-8 and TRBJ2-7, with a tentative D call TRBD2 (5 bases). Germline V gene lookup returns CDR1 SGHTS and CDR2 YDEGEE. The CDR3 is made up of 14 amino acids. The V end lost 2 bases, the J end lost 9 bases, and 18 bases lay between the germline ends. CDR3: CASSFGVGLRVQYF. CDR3 sequence (DNA): TGTGCCAGCAGCTTTGGCGTAGGTCTGCGGGTGCAGTACTTC.